Below are 14 T cell receptor beta chains sequenced from a single sample in a study of cytomegalovirus exposure and HLA in healthy donors. The PCR employed 60 Vbeta primers together with 13 Jbeta primers. This table comes from immunoSEQ multiplex PCR, and its TCRdb copy is limited to in-frame clones, with some not included. Among roughly 120,000 clones listed, roughly two thirds were seen once. The sample comprised PBMCs. These receptors were collected from a man younger than 40 in good health and CMV-seropositive.

This clone was counted only a few times. This chain links TRBV5-6 with TRBJ2-3; TRBD1 agrees at 7 bases. Germline-derived CDR1 and CDR2 are SGHDT and YYEEEE. The CDR3 totals 17 residues. V gave up 1 base and J gave up 3 bases; unmatched junction bases: 11. CDR3 region: CASSLLSRGGGTDTQYF. CDR3 coding DNA: TGTGCCAGCAGCTTGCTCTCAAGAGGGGGCGGTACAGATACGCAGTATTTT.

The J gene is TRBJ2-2, the V gene TRBV5-1; 8 bases line up with TRBD2. The CDR3 sequence is 16 residues long. Germline loops: CDR1 SGHRS, CDR2 YFSETQ. V lost 2 bases, J lost 1 base, and 4 bases stayed unmatched. CDR3 in amino acids: CASSLLSGMNTGELFF. The CDR3 coding sequence is TGCGCCAGCAGCTTACTTAGCGGGATGAACACCGGGGAGCTGTTTTTT.

J is TRBJ1-2 and V is TRBV6-5, with 7 bases fitting TRBD1. V lost 6 bases, J lost 2 bases, and 9 bases stayed unmatched. Looked up from germline, CDR1 is MNHEY and CDR2 is SVGAGI. The CDR3 has 15 residues. The DNA for the CDR3 is TGTGCCAGCAGCGAGGGGACAGCCATCAACTATGGCTACACCTTC. Translated: CASSEGTAINYGYTF.

The chain links TRBV15 to TRBJ2-3; 8 nucleotides line up with TRBD2. V lost 7 bases and J lost 0; bases outside the gene matches: 3. CDR1 is LNHNV, CDR2 YYDKDF, per germline (reference sequence). The CDR3 loop spans 14 amino acids. The CDR3 sequence is CATNPGGSTDTQYF. DNA of the CDR3: TGTGCCACCAACCCGGGAGGGAGCACAGATACGCAGTATTTT.

In regard to this clone: At one end the junction does not follow the germline gene, possibly because of a read error. The chain combines TRBV4-1 with TRBJ2-5; no clear D gene. The germline CDR1 and CDR2 sequences are MGHRA and YSYEKL. The CDR3 is made up of 13 amino acids. The CDR3 sequence is CASSQVADSVTDF. Written as DNA, the CDR3 is TGCGCCAGCAGCCAAGTGGCAGACTCAGTCACGGACTTC.

The chain combines TRBV21-1 with TRBJ1-1; the D call TRBD1 from the table was never checked on the DNA. TRBV21-1 is described as a pseudogene. The CDR3 loop spans 15 amino acids. The DNA for the CDR3 is TGTGCCAGCAGCAAAGTTCCAGGGAAGAACCCTGAAGCTTTCTTT. As protein: CASSKVPGKNPEAFF.

Only a few counts were recorded for this clone. V gene TRBV6-5 combines with J gene TRBJ2-7, with 9 bases lining up with TRBD1. The germline gives CDR1 MNHEY, CDR2 SVGAGI. V shed 7 bases, J shed 3 bases, and the junction held 10 bases outside the gene matches. This CDR3 spans 15 amino acids. CDR3 sequence reads: CASTRGTGNLYEQYF. As DNA, the CDR3 is TGTGCCAGCACCCGGGGGACAGGGAACCTCTACGAGCAGTACTTC.

V usage is TRBV19 and J usage is TRBJ2-1, with 13 bases lining up with TRBD2. The V gene end was trimmed by 5 bases and the J gene end by 0 bases; junction bases not matched to a gene: 13. This CDR3 has 20 residues. Per germline, CDR1 LNHDA and CDR2 SQIVND (reference sequence). The CDR3 bases are TGTGCCAGTAGTTTCATCTTCGGACTAGCGGGAGCACTCTCCTACAATGAGCAGTTCTTC. Translation gives CASSFIFGLAGALSYNEQFF.

In this sample, this clone turned up a few times. This chain links TRBV4-2 with TRBJ2-5, with 7 nucleotides matching TRBD2. The CDR3 sequence is 14 residues long. The germline gives CDR1 LGHNA, CDR2 YNFKEQ. The trim removed 1 base at V and 5 bases at J, leaving 4 bases unmatched. CDR3 nucleotide sequence: TGTGCCAGCAGCCAAGGGGAGGGAGGGGAGACCCAGTACTTC. It specifies CASSQGEGGETQYF.

The V call is TRBV11-2, the J call TRBJ2-1, with D maybe TRBD1 (5 bases). CDR3 length equals 12 residues. Germline CDR1 SGHAT, CDR2 FQNNGV. Trimming shortened V by 4 bases and J by 8 bases, and 9 bases separated the two germline ends. CDR3 sequence reads: CASSSSGHEQFF. The CDR3 DNA sequence: TGTGCCAGCAGCTCCTCAGGGCATGAGCAGTTCTTC. The complete variable domain, with remaining parts taken from reference TRBV11-2 and TRBJ2-1, reads EAGVAQSPRYKIIEKRQSVAFWCNPISGHATLYWYQQILGQGPKLLIQFQNNGVVDDSQLPKDRFSAERLKGVDSTLKIQPAKLEDSAVYLCASSSSGHEQFFGPGTRLTVL.

The gene calls are TRBV4-1 and TRBJ2-3, with D possibly TRBD1 on 6 matching bases. Germline CDR1 reads MGHRA; CDR2 reads YSYEKL. V lost 0 bases and J lost 1, with 8 bases in between. The CDR3 covers 15 residues. The CDR3, as DNA: TGCGCCAGCAGCCAAGATGGGGGCGGCACAGATACGCAGTATTTT. Translating it yields CASSQDGGGTDTQYF.

The CDR3 nucleotides read TGTGCCAGTTCTAAGGACAGGGACTTGGAGACCCAGTACTTC. Its translation: CASSKDRDLETQYF. This rearrangement joins TRBV6-1 to TRBJ2-5; 8 bases fit TRBD1. CDR1 and CDR2 (germline): MNHNS, SASEGT. V trimming: 9 bases; J trimming: 5 bases; junction bases outside the gene matches: 11. There are 14 residues in the CDR3.

This chain joins TRBV19 and TRBJ1-2; D not certain. The CDR3 sequence is 10 residues long. V was shortened by 7 bases and J by 10 bases, with 10 bases between the two germline ends. Germline values: CDR1 LNHDA, CDR2 SQIVND (reference sequence). CDR3 nucleotides: TGTGCCAGTACGGGAGGTGACTACACCTTC. It specifies CASTGGDYTF.

This chain uses TRBV7-9 with TRBJ1-1; no definite D call. V was pared by 5 bases and J by 3 bases, with 4 bases between. Germline CDR1 is SEHNR and CDR2 is FQNEAQ (reference sequence). This CDR3 has 11 residues. The CDR3 loop is CASSADTEAFF. The CDR3 DNA is TGTGCCAGCAGCGCGGACACTGAAGCTTTCTTT.